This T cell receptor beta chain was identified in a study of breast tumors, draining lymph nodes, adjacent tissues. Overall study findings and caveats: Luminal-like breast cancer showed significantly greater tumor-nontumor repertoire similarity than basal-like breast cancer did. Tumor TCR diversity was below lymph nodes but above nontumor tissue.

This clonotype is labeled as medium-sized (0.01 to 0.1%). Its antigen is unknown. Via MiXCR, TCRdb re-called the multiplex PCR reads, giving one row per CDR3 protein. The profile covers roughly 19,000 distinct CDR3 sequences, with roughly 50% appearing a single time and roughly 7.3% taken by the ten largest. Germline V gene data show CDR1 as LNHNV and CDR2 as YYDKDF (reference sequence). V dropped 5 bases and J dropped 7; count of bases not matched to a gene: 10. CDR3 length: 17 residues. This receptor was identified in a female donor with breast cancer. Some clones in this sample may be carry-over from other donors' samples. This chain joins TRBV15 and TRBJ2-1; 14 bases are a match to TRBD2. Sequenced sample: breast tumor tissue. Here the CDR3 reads CATSGEDGTSGSNEQFF. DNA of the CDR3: TGTGCCACCAGCGGGGAAGATGGGACTAGCGGGAGTAATGAGCAGTTCTTC.